This T cell receptor beta chain was identified during a study of cytomegalovirus exposure and HLA in healthy donors. Overall study context: Previous work identified around 120 million unique TCR beta sequences from around 200 million T cells. Study-wide points: It is likely that the observed cluster of highly shared sequence variants was a sequencing artifact.

With regard to this clone: Antigen: not known.

PCR amplification relied on 60 Vbeta primers (plus 13 Jbeta primers). Here immunoSEQ multiplex PCR was the method, and the copy in TCRdb shows in-frame clones only, minus some. The sample has some 210,000 clones; over 80% are singletons. The TCR originated in a woman aged 50 to 60 in good health and CMV-seropositive. Sequenced material: PBMCs.

CDR3 amino acids: CASSRDRAVTGELFF. CDR3 bases: TGTGCCAGCAGCCGAGACAGGGCGGTCACCGGGGAGCTGTTTTTT. The chain couples TRBV7-9 to TRBJ2-2; 7 nucleotides line up with TRBD1. Germline trimming cut 5 bases from V and 4 bases from J; bases unmatched to any gene: 7. CDR3 size: 15 residues. Germline assignment: CDR1 SEHNR and CDR2 FQNEAQ (reference sequence).